Shown below are 10 T cell receptor beta chains from a single sample sequenced in a study of cytotoxic CD8 clonotypes in ibrutinib-treated CLL (dated by TCRdb to about 2021). The time point label, as the study defines it: progressive disease on ibrutinib. Receptor libraries were prepared by the immunoSEQ multiplex PCR assay. TCRdb re-hosts the immuneACCESS table, in-frame sequences only. Its copies lack some clones; in the studies checked, an unresolved V gene accounts for under half of them, and the cause for the rest is not known. Across this sample there are 250,000 to 350,000 clones, with roughly four fifths seen only once. Clones ranked in the top ten supply about 5.7% of the sample. The sample was PBMCs, taken at disease progression, from a patient treated with ibrutinib. These receptor sequences come from a human donor with chronic lymphocytic leukemia.

CDR3 sequence (DNA): TGTGCCAGCAGTGAAGCGCTCGTACTAGCGGACTCCTACAATGAGCAGTTCTTC. Translating gives CASSEALVLADSYNEQFF. The chain couples TRBV2 to TRBJ2-1, with 8 bases aligning to TRBD2. Germline CDR1 is SNHLY and CDR2 is FYNNEI. V gave up 0 bases and J gave up 0 bases; unmatched junction bases: 7. The CDR3 consists of 18 residues.

The chain has TRBV18 and TRBJ2-1, with 8 bases aligning to TRBD2. Trimming removed 3 bases from V and 13 bases from J; junction bases left unmatched: 5. This CDR3 contains 12 residues. Looked up from germline, CDR1 is KGHSH and CDR2 is LQKENI. CDR3 loop: CASSPREGLQFF. In DNA form, the CDR3 reads TGTGCCAGCTCACCCCGGGAGGGCCTACAGTTCTTC. Supplemented by reference TRBV18 and TRBJ2-1, the full variable domain reads NAGVMQNPRHLVRRRGQEARLRCSPMKGHSHVYWYRQLPEEGLKFMVYLQKENIIDESGMPKERFSAEFPKEGPSILRIQQVVRGDSAAYFCASSPREGLQFFGPGTRLTVL.

The genes are TRBV27 and TRBJ2-3; 7 bases line up with TRBD1. CDR3 size: 15 residues. V lost 6 bases to trimming and J lost 5 bases; unmatched junction nucleotides: 11. From germline, CDR1 is MNHEY and CDR2 SMNVEV (reference sequence). CDR3 DNA sequence: TGTGCCAGCAGCTCCCCAGGGGGAATGAAAGATACGCAGTATTTT. Residues: CASSSPGGMKDTQYF.

The chain is built from TRBV6-5 and TRBJ2-7; 8 bases are shared with TRBD2. The CDR3 consists of 14 residues. Trimming took 6 bases from V and 2 from J; bases not matched to a gene: 6. CDR1 and CDR2 (germline): MNHEY, SVGAGI. CDR3 coding DNA: TGTGCCAGCAGCCCCGGCGGGAGGCCCTACGAGCAGTACTTC. Translated: CASSPGGRPYEQYF.

The chain combines TRBV11-3 with TRBJ2-3; 9 bases map to TRBD2. V was pared by 5 bases and J by 0 bases, with 3 bases of the junction left unmatched. This CDR3 is built from 15 residues. Germline V gives CDR1 SGHNT, CDR2 YENEEA. The CDR3 here is CASSLGLASTDTQYF. In DNA, the CDR3 is TGTGCCAGCAGCCTGGGACTAGCAAGCACAGATACGCAGTATTTT.

The genes are TRBV7-3 and TRBJ2-1; D may be TRBD2 (6 bases). CDR1 SGHTA and CDR2 FQGTGA come from the germline V gene. The CDR3 covers 16 residues. V lost 3 bases, J lost 3 bases, and 15 bases lay in between. This CDR3 is CASSFGSLDYYNEQFF. The CDR3 bases are TGTGCCAGCAGCTTCGGGTCGTTGGACTACTACAATGAGCAGTTCTTC.

The chain is built from TRBV2 and TRBJ1-5; tentatively, D is TRBD1 (5 bases). Looked up from germline, CDR1 is SNHLY and CDR2 is FYNNEI. The CDR3 totals 13 residues. Trimming stripped 7 bases from V and 4 bases from J, with 11 bases between. The CDR3 region has the DNA TGTGCCAGCACTGGACAACAGAATCAGCCCCAGCATTTT. This translates into CASTGQQNQPQHF.

J is TRBJ2-7 and V is TRBV7-9; 7 nucleotides match TRBD2. V dropped 5 bases and J dropped 2; count of bases not matched to a gene: 9. The CDR3 runs to 15 residues. Germline V lookup: CDR1 SEHNR, CDR2 FQNEAQ (reference sequence). The CDR3 loop reads CASSPWGGLTYEQYF. CDR3 bases: TGTGCCAGCAGCCCCTGGGGGGGGTTGACCTACGAGCAGTACTTC.

The rearrangement links TRBV11-2 to TRBJ2-7, with D perhaps TRBD1 or TRBD2 (5 bases each). The germline V gene has CDR1 SGHAT and CDR2 FQNNGV. This CDR3 has 15 residues. The V end was cut by 6 bases, the J end by 2 bases, with 17 bases between. The CDR3 DNA reads as TGTGCCAGCAGTCCTTGGGGGATGGGGGCCTACGAGCAGTACTTC. This encodes CASSPWGMGAYEQYF. The full variable domain, in which reference TRBV11-2 and TRBJ2-7 provide the parts outside the CDR3, is EAGVAQSPRYKIIEKRQSVAFWCNPISGHATLYWYQQILGQGPKLLIQFQNNGVVDDSQLPKDRFSAERLKGVDSTLKIQPAKLEDSAVYLCASSPWGMGAYEQYFGPGTRLTVT.

This sequence joins TRBV5-4 and TRBJ2-7, with 11 bases fitting TRBD2. With V trimmed by 5 bases and J by 3 bases, 13 bases remained unmatched. The CDR3 contains 17 residues. Germline loops: CDR1 SGHNT, CDR2 YYREEE (reference sequence). The chain's CDR3 is CASSYPGVAGGLYEQYF. CDR3 sequence (DNA): TGTGCCAGCAGTTACCCGGGGGTAGCGGGAGGGCTCTACGAGCAGTACTTC.